The rows below give T cell receptor beta chains drawn from one sample of a study of Graves' ophthalmopathy and Graves' hyperthyroidism. Using its own MiXCR run on the multiplex PCR reads, TCRdb lists one record per CDR3 protein. The sample has some 360,000 distinct CDR3 sequences; roughly a sixth are singletons. The specimen was peripheral blood. The receptors were sampled from an adult woman with stable Graves' hyperthyroidism. CDR3s leave out the opening cysteine and the closing phenylalanine or tryptophan. A D gene is named only where the DNA matches it firmly.

TRBJ2-3,TRBV20-1,TRBD2,SARATSGGSTQY
TRBJ2-5,TRBV27,-,ATRPGQQETQY
TRBJ1-1,TRBV10-3,-,AISGGKEAF
TRBJ2-5,TRBV3-1,-,ASSQDEGVRGETQY
TRBJ1-6,TRBV27,-,ASSPVVGNSPLH
TRBJ2-5,TRBV6-6,TRBD1,ASWGRTGDVLSETQY
TRBJ1-5,TRBV20-1,-,SARDLGFVSNQPQH
TRBJ2-7,TRBV19,-,ASSTRGHEQY
TRBJ2-5,TRBV28,TRBD2,ASDAGGPPETQY
TRBJ2-2,TRBV2,TRBD2,ASRVPGGDTGELF
TRBJ2-2,TRBV6-1,-,ASSTPLLGDTGELF
TRBJ2-5,TRBV20-1,TRBD2,SARDPGTSEETQY
TRBJ1-1,TRBV12-3/TRBV12-4,-,ASSSYTANTEAF
TRBJ1-1,TRBV28,TRBD1,ASSFPAGGWNTEAF
TRBJ1-1,TRBV19,-,ASSMTQGYTEAF
TRBJ2-7,TRBV4-1,-,ASSQDSSIGYEQY
TRBJ2-7,TRBV20-1,TRBD2,SARREGSEQY
TRBJ2-2,TRBV28,TRBD2,ASSLLVAGNTGELF
TRBJ1-2,TRBV12-3/TRBV12-4,TRBD1,ASKINPGGPDYGYT
TRBJ1-2,TRBV5-1,-,ASSERFYGYT
TRBJ1-1,TRBV12-3/TRBV12-4,-,ASGNFVNTEAF
TRBJ2-5,TRBV12-3/TRBV12-4,TRBD1,ASSLMRTGVEETQY
TRBJ1-5,TRBV6-1,-,ASRDAGPNQPQH
TRBJ2-2,TRBV28,-,ASSQQGSGELF
TRBJ2-2,TRBV6-2/TRBV6-3,-,ASRPTNTGELF
TRBJ1-2,TRBV6-1,-,ASSVGDGVDGYT
TRBJ1-1,TRBV11-2,-,ASSFGQTVTEAF
TRBJ1-6,TRBV28,-,AVGHSPLH
TRBJ2-7,TRBV27,-,ASSWLGFYAYEQY
TRBJ2-5,TRBV19,-,ASSRSKWEPKQTQY
TRBJ1-6,TRBV7-2,-,ASSLGGGDNSPLH
TRBJ1-5,TRBV28,-,ASSKNTGPQH
TRBJ2-5,TRBV7-2,TRBD2,ASSFGAGEAQY
TRBJ1-1,TRBV6-2/TRBV6-3,TRBD1,ATLPDRGGTEAF
TRBJ2-7,TRBV28,-,ASSRGGGTTYEQY
TRBJ2-7,TRBV20-1,-,SARGQVGEQY
TRBJ1-6,TRBV6-5,-,ASSYTQSSYNSPLH
TRBJ2-5,TRBV5-1,-,ASSLATSGGETQY
TRBJ1-1,TRBV12-3/TRBV12-4,TRBD1,ASPGGASEAF
TRBJ2-7,TRBV20-1,-,SASRNSVYEQY
TRBJ2-7,TRBV12-3/TRBV12-4,-,ASSLGGGVYEQY
TRBJ2-7,TRBV10-3,-,ASNHGTGSPGGG
TRBJ2-5,TRBV7-9,-,ASSLEVTRLY
TRBJ2-2,TRBV11-2,TRBD2,ASRKGLAGGPGELF
TRBJ1-2,TRBV20-1,-,SAREPGTYYGYT
TRBJ2-7,TRBV12-5,-,ASGDSYEQY
TRBJ2-5,TRBV7-3,TRBD2,ASSLIAGSETQY
TRBJ2-7,TRBV25-1,TRBD1,AIPRDRGSYEQY
TRBJ2-5,TRBV2,-,ASSEEATETQY
TRBJ1-5,TRBV6-2/TRBV6-3,TRBD1,ASSPLGGQADSNQPQH
TRBJ1-1,TRBV19,-,ASSTSLNTEAF
TRBJ1-2,TRBV24-1,-,ATSDWTDYGYT
TRBJ2-7,TRBV11-2,-,ASSYLGGTEPYEQY